This T cell receptor beta chain was captured in a study of response to subunit inactivated influenza vaccine. The CDR3 loop spans 15 amino acids. Trimming cost V 0 bases and J 7 bases; bases outside gene matches: 7. Germline-derived CDR1 and CDR2 are DFQATT and SNEGSKA (reference sequence). TCRdb re-analysed the RT-PCR reads in MiXCR, keeping a single row per CDR3 protein. The table lists roughly 700,000 distinct CDR3 sequences, roughly 14% of them singletons. The gene calls are TRBV20-1 and TRBJ2-1; 9 bases align to TRBD2. The sequences come from PBMCs from blood, collected around 14 days before vaccination. The clonotype comes from a man in his fifties who received an inactivated influenza vaccine. This chain's CDR3 is CSARDRRGGRNEQFF. CDR3 coding DNA: TGCAGTGCTAGAGATAGGCGGGGGGGACGGAATGAGCAGTTCTTC.